A single sample gave rise to the 8 T cell receptor beta chains below, sequenced in a study of early T cells in non-severe SARS-CoV-2 infection. TCRdb itself ran the 5' RACE reads through MiXCR, one entry per CDR3 protein. The sample has about 58,000 distinct CDR3 sequences, under 15% seen once; the top ten hold roughly 3.4%. Sequencing used whole blood. The receptors originated from an adult who was a healthcare worker with PCR-confirmed SARS-CoV-2 infection or an uninfected control (not recorded which).

This chain joins TRBV3-1 and TRBJ1-2; D perhaps matches TRBD1 (6 bases). From germline, CDR1 is LGHDT and CDR2 YNNKEL (reference sequence). Trimming stripped 2 bases from V and 7 bases from J, with 11 bases between. This CDR3 region has 13 residues. The CDR3 sequence is CASSQRTAGGYTF. CDR3 coding DNA: TGTGCCAGCAGCCAAAGGACAGCGGGTGGCTACACCTTC.

This clonotype was detected many times. V usage is TRBV14 and J usage is TRBJ2-3; 8 bases agree with TRBD1. The J segment lost 3 bases and the V segment lost 1 base, leaving 6 bases of the junction unmatched. The V gene's germline CDR1 is SGHDN and CDR2 FVKESK. The length of the CDR3 is 16 residues. CDR3 coding DNA: TGTGCCAGCAGCCAAGGGACAGGGTCTCGGACAGATACGCAGTATTTT. It translates to CASSQGTGSRTDTQYF.

Only a few counts were recorded for this clonotype. J is TRBJ1-1 and V is TRBV7-3; TRBD1 matches 9 bases. Germline CDR1 and CDR2: SGHTA and FQGTGA. V lost 5 bases and J lost 9; bases outside the gene matches: 10. The CDR3 is made up of 14 amino acids. The CDR3: CASSLSRTGEQAFF. The CDR3, as DNA: TGTGCCAGCAGCCTCTCACGGACAGGGGAACAAGCTTTCTTT.

Ten or more counts support this clonotype. The chain is built from TRBV4-1 and TRBJ1-1; D not resolved. Per germline, CDR1 MGHRA and CDR2 YSYEKL. V was clipped by 4 bases and J by 0 bases, with 9 bases between them. The CDR3 runs to 14 residues. CDR3 nucleotides: TGCGCCAGCAGCCCCAGCAGGATGAACACTGAAGCTTTCTTT. This codes for CASSPSRMNTEAFF.

The V gene is TRBV27, the J gene TRBJ2-1; 14 nucleotides line up with TRBD2. Germline V lookup: CDR1 MNHEY, CDR2 SMNVEV (reference sequence). This CDR3 contains 16 residues. The J segment lost 9 bases and the V segment lost 0 bases, leaving 4 bases of the junction unmatched. The CDR3 DNA is TGTGCCAGCAGTTTATCAGGGACTAGCGGGAGTATTGAGCAGTTCTTC. Translating gives CASSLSGTSGSIEQFF.

V usage is TRBV5-1 and J usage is TRBJ2-7; TRBD1 matches 9 bases. Germline V gene lookup returns CDR1 SGHRS and CDR2 YFSETQ. The CDR3 spans 13 residues. Trimming cost V 4 bases and J 9 bases; bases outside gene matches: 8. The CDR3 DNA reads as TGCGCCAGCAGCGCCGGACAGGGGTCCGGGCAGTACTTC. As protein: CASSAGQGSGQYF.

This chain connects TRBV2 to TRBJ2-2; possibly TRBD1 for D (6 bases). The germline gives CDR1 SNHLY, CDR2 FYNNEI. This CDR3 is built from 16 residues. The V end lost 8 bases, the J end lost 2 bases, and 18 bases lay between the germline ends. This CDR3 is CASAWDKLINTGELFF. CDR3 coding DNA: TGTGCCAGCGCTTGGGACAAGCTAATAAACACCGGGGAGCTGTTTTTT. Filled out from reference TRBV2 and TRBJ2-2, the complete variable domain reads EPEVTQTPSHQVTQMGQEVILRCVPISNHLYFYWYRQILGQKVEFLVSFYNNEISEKSEIFDDQFSVERPDGSNFTLKIRSTKLEDSAMYFCASAWDKLINTGELFFGEGSRLTVL.

This clonotype showed up just a few times. This rearrangement joins TRBV5-5 to TRBJ2-1; no firm D call. Trimming removed 0 bases at V and 7 bases at J, with 5 bases between. Per germline, CDR1 SGHKS and CDR2 YYEKEE (reference sequence). This CDR3 spans 12 amino acids. The CDR3 DNA reads as TGTGCCAGCAGCTTGGAACTGAATGAGCAGTTCTTC. It specifies CASSLELNEQFF.